These T cell receptor beta chains were read from a single sample in a study of beta chain features in type 1 diabetes. Sequencing was performed with immunoSEQ multiplex PCR; in TCRdb, only in-frame clones are kept and a portion is missing. The top ten clones hold 0.015% of a sample with about 280,000 clones, over 12% of them seen once. Input material: naive CD4+ T cells from blood. The receptors stem from a man aged 18-30 years with type 1 diabetes. Each CDR3 is given with its conserved first and last residue. Each record gives: J gene, clone size, D gene, V gene, CDR3 protein, CDR3 DNA. D genes are given only for firm matches. A clone size is listed for some rows: how often the clone was seen (once, few, many), or a class if it is expanded.

j_gene: TRBJ2-7
abundance: -
d_gene: TRBD2
v_gene: TRBV28
CDR3aa: CASSNPQGLAGGYEQYF
CDR3nt: TGTGCCAGCAGTAATCCCCAAGGACTAGCGGGAGGCTACGAGCAGTACTTC

j_gene: TRBJ1-6
abundance: -
d_gene: TRBD1
v_gene: TRBV13
CDR3aa: CASSDDRENNSPLHF
CDR3nt: TGTGCCAGCAGCGACGACAGGGAGAATAATTCACCCCTCCACTTT

j_gene: TRBJ2-1
abundance: -
d_gene: -
v_gene: TRBV7-2
CDR3aa: CASSLWDFRSYNEQFF
CDR3nt: TGTGCCAGCAGCTTATGGGACTTCAGATCCTACAATGAGCAGTTCTTC

j_gene: TRBJ2-2
abundance: -
d_gene: -
v_gene: TRBV5-1
CDR3aa: CASSFRPVVRGNTGELFF
CDR3nt: TGCGCCAGCAGCTTTCGACCCGTCGTCCGGGGTAACACCGGGGAGCTGTTTTTT

j_gene: TRBJ2-2
abundance: -
d_gene: TRBD1
v_gene: TRBV28
CDR3aa: CASSPPRGGANTGELFF
CDR3nt: TGTGCCAGCAGTCCCCCCAGAGGGGGCGCGAACACCGGGGAGCTGTTTTTT

j_gene: TRBJ2-7
abundance: -
d_gene: -
v_gene: TRBV27
CDR3aa: CASSLRGRGRPHEQYF
CDR3nt: TGTGCCAGCAGTTTAAGAGGCAGGGGGAGGCCACACGAGCAGTACTTC

j_gene: TRBJ2-1
abundance: -
d_gene: -
v_gene: TRBV29-1
CDR3aa: CSVEPGRGYNEQFF
CDR3nt: TGCAGCGTTGAACCGGGTCGGGGGTACAATGAGCAGTTCTTC

j_gene: TRBJ2-2
abundance: -
d_gene: TRBD2
v_gene: TRBV6-5
CDR3aa: CASSYPASGRGELFF
CDR3nt: TGTGCCAGCAGTTACCCGGCTAGCGGTAGAGGGGAGCTGTTTTTT

j_gene: TRBJ1-4
abundance: few
d_gene: TRBD1
v_gene: TRBV15
CDR3aa: CATSRDPGTGGGDEKLFF
CDR3nt: TGTGCCACCAGCAGAGATCCAGGGACAGGGGGAGGAGATGAAAAACTGTTTTTT

j_gene: TRBJ1-5
abundance: -
d_gene: -
v_gene: TRBV15
CDR3aa: CATSRDRGLDQPQHF
CDR3nt: TGTGCCACCAGCAGAGATCGGGGTCTGGATCAGCCCCAGCATTTT

j_gene: TRBJ2-7
abundance: few
d_gene: -
v_gene: TRBV28
CDR3aa: CASSFAPRTPYEQYF
CDR3nt: TGTGCCAGCAGTTTTGCTCCCAGGACTCCCTACGAGCAGTACTTC

j_gene: TRBJ2-1
abundance: few
d_gene: -
v_gene: TRBV10-3
CDR3aa: CAARTVHGEQFF
CDR3nt: TGTGCCGCGAGGACAGTCCACGGTGAGCAGTTCTTC

j_gene: TRBJ2-3
abundance: -
d_gene: TRBD2
v_gene: TRBV29-1
CDR3aa: CSVRTSGVRSTDTQYF
CDR3nt: TGCAGCGTTAGGACTAGCGGGGTCCGTAGCACAGATACGCAGTATTTT

j_gene: TRBJ2-5
abundance: few
d_gene: TRBD2
v_gene: TRBV30
CDR3aa: CAWRGTSGLQETQYF
CDR3nt: TGTGCCTGGAGGGGGACTAGCGGTTTACAAGAGACCCAGTACTTC

j_gene: TRBJ2-1
abundance: -
d_gene: TRBD2
v_gene: TRBV10-1
CDR3aa: CASSLTSSNEQFF
CDR3nt: TGCGCCAGCAGTCTGACTAGCAGCAATGAGCAGTTCTTC

j_gene: TRBJ2-2
abundance: -
d_gene: -
v_gene: TRBV7-2
CDR3aa: CASSVQGTGELFF
CDR3nt: TGTGCCAGCAGCGTACAGGGCACCGGGGAGCTGTTTTTT

j_gene: TRBJ1-4
abundance: -
d_gene: TRBD1
v_gene: TRBV7-8
CDR3aa: CASSLSVRGQEKLFF
CDR3nt: TGTGCCAGCAGCTTGTCGGTCAGGGGGCAGGAAAAACTGTTTTTT

j_gene: TRBJ1-4
abundance: few
d_gene: -
v_gene: TRBV30
CDR3aa: CAWTRPGLEEKLFF
CDR3nt: TGTGCCTGGACGAGGCCGGGTCTAGAGGAAAAACTGTTTTTT

j_gene: TRBJ2-3
abundance: few
d_gene: TRBD2
v_gene: TRBV7-8
CDR3aa: CASSLDRTRGDTQYF
CDR3nt: TGTGCCAGCAGCTTAGACAGGACTAGAGGAGATACGCAGTATTTT

j_gene: TRBJ1-2
abundance: few
d_gene: -
v_gene: TRBV7-9
CDR3aa: CASSPGIFYGYTF
CDR3nt: TGTGCCAGCAGCCCCGGGATATTCTATGGCTACACCTTC

j_gene: TRBJ2-2
abundance: few
d_gene: TRBD1
v_gene: TRBV5-1
CDR3aa: CASSPWTGGAGTGELFF
CDR3nt: TGCGCCAGCAGCCCATGGACAGGGGGCGCGGGCACCGGGGAGCTGTTTTTT

j_gene: TRBJ2-3
abundance: -
d_gene: -
v_gene: TRBV5-1
CDR3aa: CASSPAPTSKSFDTQYF
CDR3nt: TGCGCCAGCAGCCCAGCCCCCACTAGTAAATCTTTCGATACGCAGTATTTT

j_gene: TRBJ2-1
abundance: -
d_gene: -
v_gene: TRBV20-1
CDR3aa: CSVEFNEQFF
CDR3nt: TGCAGTGTTGAGTTTAATGAGCAGTTCTTC

j_gene: TRBJ2-3
abundance: few
d_gene: -
v_gene: TRBV6-5
CDR3aa: CASSYWGGGDTQYF
CDR3nt: TGTGCCAGCAGTTACTGGGGCGGTGGAGATACGCAGTATTTT

j_gene: TRBJ2-7
abundance: -
d_gene: TRBD2
v_gene: TRBV9
CDR3aa: CASSSTGTSAHEQYF
CDR3nt: TGTGCCAGCAGCTCCACCGGGACTAGCGCCCACGAGCAGTACTTC

j_gene: TRBJ2-5
abundance: -
d_gene: TRBD2
v_gene: TRBV5-1
CDR3aa: CASSLGTSGSGTQYF
CDR3nt: TGCGCCAGCAGCCTAGGGACTAGCGGGAGTGGGACCCAGTACTTC

j_gene: TRBJ2-4
abundance: few
d_gene: -
v_gene: TRBV25-1
CDR3aa: CASNYDRSPLAKNIQYF
CDR3nt: TGTGCCAGCAATTATGACAGATCACCCTTAGCCAAAAACATTCAGTACTTC

j_gene: TRBJ2-5
abundance: few
d_gene: TRBD2
v_gene: TRBV5-4
CDR3aa: CASSSSREGETQYF
CDR3nt: TGTGCCAGCAGCAGTTCCCGGGAGGGTGAGACCCAGTACTTC